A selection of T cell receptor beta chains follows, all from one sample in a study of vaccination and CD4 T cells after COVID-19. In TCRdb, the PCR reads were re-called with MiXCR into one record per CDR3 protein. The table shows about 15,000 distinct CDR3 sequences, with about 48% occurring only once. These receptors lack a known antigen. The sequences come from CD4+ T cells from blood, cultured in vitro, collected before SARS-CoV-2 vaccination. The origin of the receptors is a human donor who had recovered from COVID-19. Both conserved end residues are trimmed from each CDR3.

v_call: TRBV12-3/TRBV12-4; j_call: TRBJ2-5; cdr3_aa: ASSYRVEAQY
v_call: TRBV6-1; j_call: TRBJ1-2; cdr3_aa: ASRQTGGADGYT
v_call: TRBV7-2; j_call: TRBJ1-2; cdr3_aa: ASSQNPGTDYGYT
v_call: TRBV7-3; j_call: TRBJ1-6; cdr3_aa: ASSLTGPGASPLH
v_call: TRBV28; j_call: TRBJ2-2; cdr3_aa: ASSLRGELF
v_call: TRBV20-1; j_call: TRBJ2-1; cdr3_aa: SASGTGRVNEQF
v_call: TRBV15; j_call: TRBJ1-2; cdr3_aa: ATSRDRGGSGYT
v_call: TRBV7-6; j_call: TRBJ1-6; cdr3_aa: ASSLGRIDSPLH
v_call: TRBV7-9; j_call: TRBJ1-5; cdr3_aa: ASSLGGSRGQPQH
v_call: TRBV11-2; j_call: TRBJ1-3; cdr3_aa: ASSLGSGNTIY
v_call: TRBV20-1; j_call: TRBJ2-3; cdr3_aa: SAPAASGGKDTQY
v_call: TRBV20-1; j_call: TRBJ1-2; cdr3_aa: SARDLTGIYGYT
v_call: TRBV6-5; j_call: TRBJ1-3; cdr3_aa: ASSYSRVQGSGNTIY
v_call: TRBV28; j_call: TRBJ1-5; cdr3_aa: ASEGALQPQH
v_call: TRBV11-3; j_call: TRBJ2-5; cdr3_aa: ASTLLAGQETQY
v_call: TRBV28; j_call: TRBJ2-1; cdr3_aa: ASSSASSGRGNEQF
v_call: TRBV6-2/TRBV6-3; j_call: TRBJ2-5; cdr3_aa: ASRKISGGARETQY
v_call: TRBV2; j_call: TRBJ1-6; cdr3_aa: ASRQDNSPLH
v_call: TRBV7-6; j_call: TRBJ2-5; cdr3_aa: ASSGHPQETQY
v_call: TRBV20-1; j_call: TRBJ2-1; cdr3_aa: SAASNEQF
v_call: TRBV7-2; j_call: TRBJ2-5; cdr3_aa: ASSLGTVTETQY
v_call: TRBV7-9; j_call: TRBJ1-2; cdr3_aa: ASSLALGGYT
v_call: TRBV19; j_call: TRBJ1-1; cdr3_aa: ASSIRGGQPRANTEAF
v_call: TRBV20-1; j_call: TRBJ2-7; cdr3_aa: SARDLFLREQY
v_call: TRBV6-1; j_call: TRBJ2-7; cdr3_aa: ASRTAYEQY
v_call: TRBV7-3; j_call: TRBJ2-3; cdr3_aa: ASSPGLAGGADTQY
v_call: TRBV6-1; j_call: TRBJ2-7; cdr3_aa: ASSRTRDTRSYEQY
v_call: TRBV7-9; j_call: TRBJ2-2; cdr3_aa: ASSDRGNGELF
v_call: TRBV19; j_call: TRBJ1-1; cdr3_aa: ASSLRMDTEAF
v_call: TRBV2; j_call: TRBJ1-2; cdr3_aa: ASSELGLSDGYT
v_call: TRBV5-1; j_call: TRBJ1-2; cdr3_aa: ASSPGTRDGYT
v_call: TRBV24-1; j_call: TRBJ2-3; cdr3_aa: ATSEGLASSTQY
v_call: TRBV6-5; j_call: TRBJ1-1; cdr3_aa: ASSYSARGAEAF
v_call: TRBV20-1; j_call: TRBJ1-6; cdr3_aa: SAPPPGAISSPLH
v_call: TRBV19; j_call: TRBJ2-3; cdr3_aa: ASSITSGDTDTQY
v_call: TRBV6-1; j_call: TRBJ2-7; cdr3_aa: ASLTDLSSYEQY
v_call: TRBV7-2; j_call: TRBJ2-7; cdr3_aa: ASSFGPGGSSYEQY
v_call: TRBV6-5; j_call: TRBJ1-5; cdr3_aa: ASSYGSLDSNQPQH
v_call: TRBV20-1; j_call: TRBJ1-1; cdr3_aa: SARLQNTEAF
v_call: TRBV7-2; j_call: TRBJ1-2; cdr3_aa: ASSLAQGGYT
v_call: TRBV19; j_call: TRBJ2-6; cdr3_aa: ASSSTGAGANVLT
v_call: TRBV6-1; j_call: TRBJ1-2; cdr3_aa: ASTTSRQEANYGYT
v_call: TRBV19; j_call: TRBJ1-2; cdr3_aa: ASSSGDGTGIGGYT
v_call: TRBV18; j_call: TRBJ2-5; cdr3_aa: ASSLSRAETQY
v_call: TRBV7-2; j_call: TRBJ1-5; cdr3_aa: ASSLVGGDNQPQH
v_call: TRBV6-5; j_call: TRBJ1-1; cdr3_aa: ASSYRGIGAF
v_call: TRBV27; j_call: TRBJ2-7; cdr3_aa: ASSPHLGTGGGEQY
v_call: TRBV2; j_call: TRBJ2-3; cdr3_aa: ASSFSTDTQY
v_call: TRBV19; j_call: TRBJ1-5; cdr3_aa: ASSNPQGYQPQH
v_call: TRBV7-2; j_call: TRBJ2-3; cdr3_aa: ASSMGLETDTQY
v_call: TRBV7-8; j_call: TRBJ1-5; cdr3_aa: ASSLWVGANQPQH
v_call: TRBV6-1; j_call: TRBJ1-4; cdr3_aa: ASRLEDRAGKLF
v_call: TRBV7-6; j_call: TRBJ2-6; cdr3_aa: ASSFLQRWGADRSGANVLT
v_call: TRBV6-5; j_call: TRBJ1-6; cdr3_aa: ASSYSPGADSPLH
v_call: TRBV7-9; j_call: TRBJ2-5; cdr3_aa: ASSFGQETQY